Listed below are T cell receptor beta chains from one sample, sequenced in a study of CD8+ T cells in alopecia areata. TCRdb's copy holds only in-frame clones and misses some; the assay was immunoSEQ multiplex PCR. The sample consists of under 200,000 clones, approximately 62% of them appearing once. The specimen comprised CD4+ T cells sorted from blood, sampled at week 24, from a patient treated with tofacitinib. These receptors originate from a human donor with alopecia areata. CDR3s include the opening cysteine and the closing phenylalanine or tryptophan. Fields, in order: J gene, V gene, D gene, clone size, CDR3 protein, CDR3 DNA. A D gene is named only where the DNA matches it firmly. A row's size may be missing; if present it is once, few, many or a size class.

J gene: TRBJ2-7
V gene: TRBV15
D gene: TRBD1
clone size: -
CDR3 protein: CATSRGTGLWEQYF
CDR3 DNA: TGTGCCACCAGCAGGGGGACAGGACTCTGGGAGCAGTACTTC

J gene: TRBJ2-3
V gene: TRBV15
D gene: -
clone size: -
CDR3 protein: CATSRGTSSDTQYF
CDR3 DNA: TGTGCCACCAGCAGAGGAACTAGTTCAGATACGCAGTATTTT

J gene: TRBJ2-7
V gene: TRBV7-2
D gene: TRBD2
clone size: -
CDR3 protein: CASSYRLGGPSYEQYF
CDR3 DNA: TGTGCCAGCAGCTACCGTCTGGGAGGGCCCTCCTACGAGCAGTACTTC

J gene: TRBJ2-7
V gene: TRBV30
D gene: -
clone size: few
CDR3 protein: CASRQSTEQYF
CDR3 DNA: TGTGCTTCGAGACAGAGCACAGAGCAGTACTTC

J gene: TRBJ1-6
V gene: TRBV18
D gene: -
clone size: -
CDR3 protein: CASSPQWDSPLHF
CDR3 DNA: TGTGCCAGCTCACCACAGTGGGATTCACCCCTCCACTTT

J gene: TRBJ2-3
V gene: TRBV10-3
D gene: TRBD2
clone size: -
CDR3 protein: CAITLGLAGTDTQYF
CDR3 DNA: TGTGCCATCACTTTGGGACTAGCTGGCACAGATACGCAGTATTTT

J gene: TRBJ2-2
V gene: TRBV5-1
D gene: -
clone size: -
CDR3 protein: CASDPGHPNTGELFF
CDR3 DNA: TGCGCCAGCGATCCCGGACATCCGAACACCGGGGAGCTGTTTTTT

J gene: TRBJ2-1
V gene: TRBV30
D gene: -
clone size: -
CDR3 protein: CAWSVMGTGNEQFF
CDR3 DNA: TGTGCCTGGAGTGTTATGGGGACGGGGAATGAGCAGTTCTTC

J gene: TRBJ2-1
V gene: TRBV25-1
D gene: TRBD2
clone size: -
CDR3 protein: CASSEASGGNYNEQFF
CDR3 DNA: TGTGCCAGCAGTGAGGCGAGCGGGGGAAACTACAATGAGCAGTTCTTC

J gene: TRBJ1-1
V gene: TRBV7-8
D gene: -
clone size: -
CDR3 protein: CASSLESRGTEAFF
CDR3 DNA: TGTGCCAGCAGCTTAGAATCCCGGGGCACTGAAGCTTTCTTT

J gene: TRBJ1-6
V gene: TRBV30
D gene: -
clone size: -
CDR3 protein: CAWSVRQGASPLHF
CDR3 DNA: TGTGCCTGGAGTGTCCGTCAGGGAGCTTCACCCCTCCACTTT

J gene: TRBJ2-5
V gene: TRBV30
D gene: -
clone size: few
CDR3 protein: CAWSRIQETQYF
CDR3 DNA: TGTGCCTGGAGCAGGATACAAGAGACCCAGTACTTC

J gene: TRBJ1-1
V gene: TRBV29-1
D gene: -
clone size: -
CDR3 protein: CSARDTGFAEAFF
CDR3 DNA: TGCAGCGCGAGGGACACGGGCTTCGCTGAAGCTTTCTTT

J gene: TRBJ2-5
V gene: TRBV29-1
D gene: TRBD2
clone size: few
CDR3 protein: CSVVVAGGSATQYF
CDR3 DNA: TGCAGCGTTGTCGTAGCGGGGGGCTCGGCGACCCAGTACTTC

J gene: TRBJ2-5
V gene: TRBV19
D gene: TRBD1
clone size: -
CDR3 protein: CASSIPRTGGRETQYF
CDR3 DNA: TGTGCCAGTAGTATCCCGCGGACAGGGGGAAGAGAGACCCAGTACTTC

J gene: TRBJ2-6
V gene: TRBV7-9
D gene: -
clone size: -
CDR3 protein: CASSHPTGPGGANVLTF
CDR3 DNA: TGTGCCAGCAGCCATCCGACAGGACCCGGGGGGGCCAACGTCCTGACTTTC

J gene: TRBJ2-7
V gene: TRBV29-1
D gene: TRBD1
clone size: -
CDR3 protein: CSVRIQGDTYEQYF
CDR3 DNA: TGCAGCGTTCGAATACAGGGGGATACCTACGAGCAGTACTTC

J gene: TRBJ2-5
V gene: TRBV27
D gene: -
clone size: -
CDR3 protein: CASSRLPMTRVETQYF
CDR3 DNA: TGTGCCAGCAGTAGATTACCCATGACTCGGGTGGAGACCCAGTACTTC

J gene: TRBJ2-5
V gene: TRBV5-1
D gene: TRBD1
clone size: -
CDR3 protein: CASSTGQGGKTQYF
CDR3 DNA: TGCGCCAGCAGCACCGGACAGGGGGGCAAGACCCAGTACTTC

J gene: TRBJ2-1
V gene: TRBV2
D gene: -
clone size: -
CDR3 protein: CASTWTRGEQFF
CDR3 DNA: TGTGCCAGCACCTGGACCCGGGGTGAGCAGTTCTTC

J gene: TRBJ2-3
V gene: TRBV2
D gene: TRBD1
clone size: -
CDR3 protein: CASRPRDSNGVDTQYF
CDR3 DNA: TGTGCCAGCAGACCCCGGGACAGCAACGGGGTAGATACGCAGTATTTT

J gene: TRBJ1-1
V gene: TRBV2
D gene: -
clone size: -
CDR3 protein: CASRLSTEAFF
CDR3 DNA: TGTGCCAGCAGACTATCCACTGAAGCTTTCTTT

J gene: TRBJ2-1
V gene: TRBV29-1
D gene: -
clone size: -
CDR3 protein: CSVDSYNEQFF
CDR3 DNA: TGCAGCGTAGACAGTTACAATGAGCAGTTCTTC

J gene: TRBJ2-7
V gene: TRBV11-2
D gene: -
clone size: -
CDR3 protein: CASSLELGVEQYF
CDR3 DNA: TGTGCCAGCAGCTTGGAACTTGGGGTCGAGCAGTACTTC

J gene: TRBJ1-6
V gene: TRBV4-2
D gene: -
clone size: few
CDR3 protein: CASSPGVQEHNSPLHF
CDR3 DNA: TGTGCCAGCAGCCCAGGGGTTCAAGAGCATAATTCACCCCTCCACTTT

J gene: TRBJ2-2
V gene: TRBV6-6
D gene: TRBD1
clone size: -
CDR3 protein: CASSRTGTGATGELFF
CDR3 DNA: TGTGCCAGCAGTCGTACCGGGACAGGGGCCACCGGGGAGCTGTTTTTT

J gene: TRBJ2-3
V gene: TRBV5-6
D gene: -
clone size: once
CDR3 protein: CASSLSSATTDTQYF
CDR3 DNA: TGTGCCAGCAGCTTGTCTAGCGCAACCACAGATACGCAGTATTTT

J gene: TRBJ2-2
V gene: TRBV28
D gene: -
clone size: few
CDR3 protein: CASSKLGVGGELFF
CDR3 DNA: TGTGCCAGCAGTAAATTAGGGGTCGGCGGGGAGCTGTTTTTT

J gene: TRBJ1-5
V gene: TRBV6-5
D gene: -
clone size: -
CDR3 protein: CASSLTDSNQPQHF
CDR3 DNA: TGTGCCAGCAGCCTAACAGATAGCAATCAGCCCCAGCATTTT

J gene: TRBJ2-1
V gene: TRBV2
D gene: -
clone size: -
CDR3 protein: CASSVGRSSYNEQFF
CDR3 DNA: TGTGCCAGCAGTGTGGGGCGGAGCTCCTACAATGAGCAGTTCTTC

J gene: TRBJ2-6
V gene: TRBV4-2
D gene: TRBD1
clone size: -
CDR3 protein: CASSPAGTDRANVLTF
CDR3 DNA: TGTGCCAGCAGCCCTGCTGGGACAGACAGGGCCAACGTCCTGACTTTC

J gene: TRBJ2-7
V gene: TRBV5-1
D gene: TRBD1
clone size: -
CDR3 protein: CASSLGDRDLREQYF
CDR3 DNA: TGCGCCAGCAGCTTGGGGGACAGGGATCTCCGCGAGCAGTACTTC

J gene: TRBJ2-7
V gene: TRBV11-3
D gene: -
clone size: -
CDR3 protein: CASSFTGSYEQYF
CDR3 DNA: TGTGCCAGCAGCTTTACAGGGAGCTACGAGCAGTACTTC

J gene: TRBJ2-7
V gene: TRBV19
D gene: TRBD1
clone size: few
CDR3 protein: CASNPRDSSYEQYF
CDR3 DNA: TGTGCCAGTAACCCCCGGGACAGCTCCTACGAGCAGTACTTC

J gene: TRBJ2-3
V gene: TRBV29-1
D gene: -
clone size: -
CDR3 protein: CSVGRLHTDTQYF
CDR3 DNA: TGCAGCGTTGGGAGGCTACATACAGATACGCAGTATTTT

J gene: TRBJ1-2
V gene: TRBV6-6
D gene: TRBD1
clone size: -
CDR3 protein: CASSYDRADYGYTF
CDR3 DNA: TGTGCCAGCAGTTACGACAGGGCTGACTATGGCTACACCTTC

J gene: TRBJ1-2
V gene: TRBV2
D gene: TRBD1
clone size: -
CDR3 protein: CASIPRGGKVDYGYTF
CDR3 DNA: TGTGCCAGCATCCCCAGGGGGGGGAAAGTTGACTATGGCTACACCTTC